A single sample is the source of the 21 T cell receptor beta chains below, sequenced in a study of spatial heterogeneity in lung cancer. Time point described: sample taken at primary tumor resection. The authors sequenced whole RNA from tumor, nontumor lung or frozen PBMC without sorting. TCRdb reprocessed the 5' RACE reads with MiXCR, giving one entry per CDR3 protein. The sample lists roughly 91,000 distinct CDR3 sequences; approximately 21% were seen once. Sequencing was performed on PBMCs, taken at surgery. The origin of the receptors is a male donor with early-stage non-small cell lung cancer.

The CDR3 nucleotides read TGTGCCAGCTCACCGGTCGGGCAGGGCTCTGGAAACACCATATATTTT. As protein: CASSPVGQGSGNTIYF. The chain employs TRBV18 and TRBJ1-3; D may be TRBD1 (5 bases). Germline V gives CDR1 KGHSH, CDR2 LQKENI. The CDR3 has 16 amino acids. The V gene lost 3 bases and the J gene lost 0 bases, with 12 bases spanning the gap.

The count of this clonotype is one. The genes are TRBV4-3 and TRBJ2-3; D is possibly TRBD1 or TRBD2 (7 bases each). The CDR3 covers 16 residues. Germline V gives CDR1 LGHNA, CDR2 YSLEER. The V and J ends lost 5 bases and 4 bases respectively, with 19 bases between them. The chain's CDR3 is CASSEQSPGGADTQYF. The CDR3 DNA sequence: TGCGCCAGCAGCGAACAATCTCCAGGGGGGGCAGATACGCAGTATTTT.

The CDR3 region has the DNA TGTGCCAGCAGTTCCGGGGCCAGGGGGCCCTACGAGCAGTACTTC. It translates to CASSSGARGPYEQYF. This chain connects TRBV28 to TRBJ2-7, with 8 bases that match TRBD1. In germline, CDR1 is MDHEN, CDR2 SYDVKM. The CDR3 sequence is 15 residues long. The ends lost 4 bases at V and 2 bases at J; junction bases unmatched: 7. The entire variable domain, with the rest obtained from reference TRBV28 and TRBJ2-7, is as follows: DVKVTQSSRYLVKRTGEKVFLECVQDMDHENMFWYRQDPGLGLRLIYFSYDVKMKEKGDIPEGYSVSREKKERFSLILESASTNQTSMYLCASSSGARGPYEQYFGPGTRLTVT.

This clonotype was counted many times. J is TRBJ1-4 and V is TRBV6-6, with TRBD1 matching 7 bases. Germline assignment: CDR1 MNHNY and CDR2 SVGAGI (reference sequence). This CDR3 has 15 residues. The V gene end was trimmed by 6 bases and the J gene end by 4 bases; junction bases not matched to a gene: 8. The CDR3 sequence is CASSWTGGGNEKLFF. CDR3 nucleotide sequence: TGTGCCAGCAGCTGGACAGGAGGAGGTAATGAAAAACTGTTTTTT.

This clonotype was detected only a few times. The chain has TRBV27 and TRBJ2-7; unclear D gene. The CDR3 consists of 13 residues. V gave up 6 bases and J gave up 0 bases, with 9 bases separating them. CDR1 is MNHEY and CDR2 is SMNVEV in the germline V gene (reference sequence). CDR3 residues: CASRPGVSYEQYF. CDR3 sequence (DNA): TGTGCCAGCAGGCCAGGAGTCTCCTACGAGCAGTACTTC.

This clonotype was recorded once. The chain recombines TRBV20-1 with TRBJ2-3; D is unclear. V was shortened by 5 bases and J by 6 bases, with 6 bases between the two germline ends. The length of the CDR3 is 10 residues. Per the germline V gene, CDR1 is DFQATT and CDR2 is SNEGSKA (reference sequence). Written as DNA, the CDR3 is TGCAGTGCTTCGTGGGATACGCAGTATTTT. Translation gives CSASWDTQYF.

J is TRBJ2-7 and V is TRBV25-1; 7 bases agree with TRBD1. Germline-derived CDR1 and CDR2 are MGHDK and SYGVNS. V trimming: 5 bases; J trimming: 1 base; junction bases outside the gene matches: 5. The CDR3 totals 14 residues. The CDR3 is CASSPPDRSYEQYF. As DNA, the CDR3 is TGTGCCAGCAGTCCCCCGGACAGGTCCTACGAGCAGTACTTC.

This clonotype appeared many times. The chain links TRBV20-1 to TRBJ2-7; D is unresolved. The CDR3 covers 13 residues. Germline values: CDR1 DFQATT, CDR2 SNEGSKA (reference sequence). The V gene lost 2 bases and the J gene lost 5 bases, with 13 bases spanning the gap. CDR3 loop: CSARPYPAHEQYF. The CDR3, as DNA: TGCAGTGCTAGACCATACCCCGCGCACGAGCAGTACTTC.

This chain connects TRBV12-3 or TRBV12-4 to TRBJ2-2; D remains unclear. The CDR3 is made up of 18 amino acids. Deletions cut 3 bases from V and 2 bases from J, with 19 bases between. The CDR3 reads CASSFSLSDKYNTGELFF. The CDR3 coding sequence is TGTGCCAGCAGTTTCTCTCTTTCAGACAAGTATAACACCGGGGAGCTGTTTTTT.

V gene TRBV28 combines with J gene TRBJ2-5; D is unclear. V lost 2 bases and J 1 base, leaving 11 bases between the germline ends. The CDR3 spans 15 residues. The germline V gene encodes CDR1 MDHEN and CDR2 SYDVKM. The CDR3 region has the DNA TGTGCCAGCAGTTTAGCCCCGACCCCCCAAGAGACCCAGTACTTC. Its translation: CASSLAPTPQETQYF.

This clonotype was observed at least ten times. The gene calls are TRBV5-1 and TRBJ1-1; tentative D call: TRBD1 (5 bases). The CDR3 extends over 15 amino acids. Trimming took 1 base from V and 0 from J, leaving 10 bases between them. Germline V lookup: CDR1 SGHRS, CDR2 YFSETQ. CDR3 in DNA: TGCGCCAGCAGCTTGTCCGGACAATTGAACACTGAAGCTTTCTTT. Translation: CASSLSGQLNTEAFF.

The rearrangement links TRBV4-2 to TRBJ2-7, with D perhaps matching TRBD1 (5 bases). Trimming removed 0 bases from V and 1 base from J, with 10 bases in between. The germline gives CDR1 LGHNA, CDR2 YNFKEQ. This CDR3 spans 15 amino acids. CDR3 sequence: CASSQEIQGSYEQYF. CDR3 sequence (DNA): TGTGCCAGCAGCCAAGAAATCCAGGGTTCCTACGAGCAGTACTTC.

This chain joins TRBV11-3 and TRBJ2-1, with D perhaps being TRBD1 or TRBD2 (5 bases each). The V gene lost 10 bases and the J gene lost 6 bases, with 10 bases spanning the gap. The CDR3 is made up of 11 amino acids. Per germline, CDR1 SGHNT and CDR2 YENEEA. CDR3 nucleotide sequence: TGTGCCACCGAGAGGGGCAATGAGCAGTTCTTC. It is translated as CATERGNEQFF.

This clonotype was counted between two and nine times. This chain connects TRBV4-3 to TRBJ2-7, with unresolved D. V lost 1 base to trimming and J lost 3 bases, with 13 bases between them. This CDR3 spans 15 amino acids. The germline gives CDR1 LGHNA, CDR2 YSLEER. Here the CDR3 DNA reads TGCGCCAGCAGCCAAGTAACCGCAGGAAACTACGAGCAGTACTTC. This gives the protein CASSQVTAGNYEQYF.

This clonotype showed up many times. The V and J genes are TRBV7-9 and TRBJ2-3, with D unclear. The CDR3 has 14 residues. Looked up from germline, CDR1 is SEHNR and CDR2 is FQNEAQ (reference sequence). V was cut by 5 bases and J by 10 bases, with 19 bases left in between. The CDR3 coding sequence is TGTGCCAGCAGCCTACTCCCCCCAGGCGATTCGCAGTATTTT. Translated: CASSLLPPGDSQYF.

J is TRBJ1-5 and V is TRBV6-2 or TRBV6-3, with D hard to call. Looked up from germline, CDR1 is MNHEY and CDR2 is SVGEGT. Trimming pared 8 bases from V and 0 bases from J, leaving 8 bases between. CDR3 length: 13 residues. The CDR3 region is CASEFNSNQPQHF. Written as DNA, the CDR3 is TGTGCCAGCGAGTTTAATAGCAATCAGCCCCAGCATTTT.

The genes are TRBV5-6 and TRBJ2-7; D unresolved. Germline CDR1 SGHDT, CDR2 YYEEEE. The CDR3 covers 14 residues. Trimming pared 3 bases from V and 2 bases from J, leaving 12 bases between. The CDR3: CASSSPSLTYEQYF. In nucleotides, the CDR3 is TGTGCCAGCAGCTCCCCTTCTTTGACCTACGAGCAGTACTTC.

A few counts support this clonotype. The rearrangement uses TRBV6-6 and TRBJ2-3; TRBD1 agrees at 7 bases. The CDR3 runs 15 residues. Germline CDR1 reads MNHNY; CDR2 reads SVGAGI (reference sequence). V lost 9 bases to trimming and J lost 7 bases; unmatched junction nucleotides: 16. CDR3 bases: TGTGCCAGTGCCTCCCACAGGGGCCAAAAGAATACGCAGTATTTT. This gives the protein CASASHRGQKNTQYF.

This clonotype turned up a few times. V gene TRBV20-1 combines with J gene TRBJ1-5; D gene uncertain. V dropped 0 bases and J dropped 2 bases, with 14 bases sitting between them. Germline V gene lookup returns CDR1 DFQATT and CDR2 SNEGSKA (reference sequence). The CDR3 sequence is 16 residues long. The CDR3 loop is CSARDGGDGGNQPQHF. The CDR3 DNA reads TGCAGTGCTAGAGATGGCGGCGACGGGGGCAATCAGCCCCAGCATTTT.

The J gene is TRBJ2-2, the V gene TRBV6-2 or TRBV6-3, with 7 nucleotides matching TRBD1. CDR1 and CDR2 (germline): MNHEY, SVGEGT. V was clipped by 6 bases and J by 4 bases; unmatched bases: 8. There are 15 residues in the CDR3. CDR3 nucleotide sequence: TGTGCCAGCAGCCAACACAGGGACAGCACCGGGGAGCTGTTTTTT. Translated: CASSQHRDSTGELFF.

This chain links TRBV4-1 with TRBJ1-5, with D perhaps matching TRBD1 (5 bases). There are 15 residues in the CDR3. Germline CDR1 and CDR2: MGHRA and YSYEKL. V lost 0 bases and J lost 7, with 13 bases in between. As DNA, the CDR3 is TGCGCCAGCAGCCAAGAAATCGGGGGGTACCAGCCCCAGCATTTT. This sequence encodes CASSQEIGGYQPQHF.